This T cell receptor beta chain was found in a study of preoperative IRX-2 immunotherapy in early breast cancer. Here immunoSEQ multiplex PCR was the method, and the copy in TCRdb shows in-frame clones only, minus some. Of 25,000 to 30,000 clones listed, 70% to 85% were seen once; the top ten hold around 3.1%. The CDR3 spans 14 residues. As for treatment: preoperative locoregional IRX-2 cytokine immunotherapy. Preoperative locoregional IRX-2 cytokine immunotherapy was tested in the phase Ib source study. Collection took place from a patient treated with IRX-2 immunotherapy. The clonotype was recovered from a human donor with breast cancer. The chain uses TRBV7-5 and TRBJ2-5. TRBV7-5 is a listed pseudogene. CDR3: CASSLRGIKETQYF. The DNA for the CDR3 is TGTGCCAGCAGCTTGCGTGGGATTAAAGAGACCCAGTACTTC.